A single sample is the source of the 2 T cell receptor beta chains below, sequenced in a study of spatial heterogeneity in lung cancer. TCRdb fed the 5' RACE reads into MiXCR, producing one record per CDR3 protein. The profile covers about 8,000 distinct CDR3 sequences, with about 10% appearing a single time and 9.5% to 15% taken by the ten largest. Overall study results and limits: For expanded intratumoral alpha and beta TCRs, counts tracked tumor mutation counts.

Documented time point: sample taken at primary tumor resection. No antigen is known for these receptors. Specimen: lung tumor tissue, collected at surgery. Receptors were obtained from a male donor with early-stage non-small cell lung cancer.

This clonotype was recorded many times. The genes are TRBV28 and TRBJ1-6, with no clear D. V lost 7 bases, J lost 0 bases, and 10 bases lay in between. There are 15 residues in the CDR3. Per the germline V gene, CDR1 is MDHEN and CDR2 is SYDVKM. The CDR3 nucleotides read TGTGCCAGCATTAAAGATCTCTCCTATAATTCACCCCTCCACTTT. Its protein product is CASIKDLSYNSPLHF.

This clonotype was counted many times. The chain joins TRBV10-3 to TRBJ1-1; TRBD1 matches at 9 bases. The ends lost 7 bases at V and 1 base at J; junction bases unmatched: 4. CDR1 and CDR2 from the germline V gene are ENHRY and SYGVKD. The length of the CDR3 is 14 residues. The CDR3 here is CAITSGQGNTEAFF. CDR3 DNA sequence: TGTGCCATCACGTCGGGACAGGGGAACACTGAAGCTTTCTTT.